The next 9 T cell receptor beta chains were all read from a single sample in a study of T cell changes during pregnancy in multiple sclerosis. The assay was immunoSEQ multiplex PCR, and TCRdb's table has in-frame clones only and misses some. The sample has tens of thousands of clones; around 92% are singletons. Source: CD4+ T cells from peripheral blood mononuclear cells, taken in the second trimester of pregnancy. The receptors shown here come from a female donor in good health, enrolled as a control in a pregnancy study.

The CDR3 spells CASSPASVEENIQYF. The CDR3 nucleotides are TGCGCCAGCAGTCCGGCTTCCGTGGAGGAAAACATTCAGTACTTC. The rearrangement joins TRBV23-1 to TRBJ2-4, with a tentative D call TRBD2 (5 bases). TRBV23-1 is noted as an ORF with a role that remains uncertain. The CDR3 runs 15 residues. Trimming took off 4 bases at V and 5 bases at J, with 15 bases between the two ends.

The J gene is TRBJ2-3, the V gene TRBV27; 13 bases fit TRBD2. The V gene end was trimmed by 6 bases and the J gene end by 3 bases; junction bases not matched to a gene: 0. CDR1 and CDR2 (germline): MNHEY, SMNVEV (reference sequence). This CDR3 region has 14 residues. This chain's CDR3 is CASRGLAGTDTQYF. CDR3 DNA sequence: TGTGCCAGCAGGGGACTAGCGGGGACAGATACGCAGTATTTT.

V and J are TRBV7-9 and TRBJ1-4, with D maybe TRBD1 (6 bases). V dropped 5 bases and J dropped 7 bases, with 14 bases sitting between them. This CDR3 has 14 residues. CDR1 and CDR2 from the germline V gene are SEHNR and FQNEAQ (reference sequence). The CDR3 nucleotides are TGTGCCAGCAGCCTACAGGGCCCGCGTGAAAAACTGTTTTTT. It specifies CASSLQGPREKLFF.

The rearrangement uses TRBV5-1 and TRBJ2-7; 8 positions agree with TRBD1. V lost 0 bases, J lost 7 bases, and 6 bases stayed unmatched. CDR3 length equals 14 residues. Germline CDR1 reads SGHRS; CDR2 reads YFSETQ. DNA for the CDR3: TGCGCCAGCAGCTTGGCCTCCACAGGGGGAGAGCAGTACTTC. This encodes CASSLASTGGEQYF.

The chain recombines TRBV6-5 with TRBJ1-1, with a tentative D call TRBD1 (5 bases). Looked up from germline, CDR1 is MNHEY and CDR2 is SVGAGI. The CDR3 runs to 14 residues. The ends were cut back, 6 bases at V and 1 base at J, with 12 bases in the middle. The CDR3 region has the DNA TGTGCCAGCAGGGGACTTGGAGAGAACACTGAAGCTTTCTTT. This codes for CASRGLGENTEAFF.

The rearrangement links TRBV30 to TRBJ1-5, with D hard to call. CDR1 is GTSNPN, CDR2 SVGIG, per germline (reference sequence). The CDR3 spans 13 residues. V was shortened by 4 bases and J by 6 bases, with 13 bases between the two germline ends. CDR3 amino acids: CAWTSRPGQPQHF. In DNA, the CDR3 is TGTGCCTGGACCTCCAGACCGGGTCAGCCCCAGCATTTT.

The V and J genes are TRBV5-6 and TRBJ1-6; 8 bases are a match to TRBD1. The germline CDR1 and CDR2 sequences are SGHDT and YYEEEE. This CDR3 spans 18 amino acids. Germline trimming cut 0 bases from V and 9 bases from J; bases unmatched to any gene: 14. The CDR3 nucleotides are TGTGCCAGCAGCTTGGGAAGGGGGACAGGCGGAAGGGGTTCACCCCTCCACTTT. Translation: CASSLGRGTGGRGSPLHF.

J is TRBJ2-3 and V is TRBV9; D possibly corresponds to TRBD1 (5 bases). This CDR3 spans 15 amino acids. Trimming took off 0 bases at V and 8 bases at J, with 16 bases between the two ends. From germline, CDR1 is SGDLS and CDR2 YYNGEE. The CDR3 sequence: CASSVASGPMGTQYF. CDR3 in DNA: TGTGCCAGCAGCGTAGCGTCAGGGCCCATGGGTACGCAGTATTTT. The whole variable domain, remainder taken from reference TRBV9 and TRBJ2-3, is DSGVTQTPKHLITATGQRVTLRCSPRSGDLSVYWYQQSLDQGLQFLIQYYNGEERAKGNILERFSAQQFPDLHSELNLSSLELGDSALYFCASSVASGPMGTQYFGPGTRLTVL.

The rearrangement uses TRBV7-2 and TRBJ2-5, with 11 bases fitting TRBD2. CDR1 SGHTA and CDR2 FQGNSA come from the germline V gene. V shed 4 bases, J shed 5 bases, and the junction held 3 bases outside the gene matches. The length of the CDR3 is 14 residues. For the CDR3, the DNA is TGTGCCAGCAGCTCCAGACTAGCGGGGGAGACCCAGTACTTC. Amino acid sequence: CASSSRLAGETQYF.